This T cell receptor beta chain was sequenced in a study of blood T cells in healthy people across ages. Peripheral blood was drawn, roughly 10 milliliters per donor. Together with a sample-barcoded 5' primer, a J-beta primer mix was included in a second PCR lasting about 7 to 11 cycles. Every sample returned 2.5 million or more CDR3-containing paired-end reads. TCRdb used MiXCR to reprocess the 5' RACE reads, holding one entry per CDR3 protein. The repertoire holds over 700,000 distinct CDR3 sequences, with about 55% as singletons. Trimming took off 4 bases at V and 4 bases at J, with 10 bases between the two ends. This CDR3 is 12 amino acids long. Germline CDR1 and CDR2: DFQATT and SNEGSKA (reference sequence). As regards this clonotype: What it binds is unknown.

Study findings and constraints: Relative to aged donors, long-lived donors carried more naive CD4+ cells and displayed higher diversity. Since the PBMCs were unsorted, naive and antigen-experienced cells could not be conclusively compared.

The clonotype was recovered from a man aged 80 or over in good health. The V and J genes are TRBV20-1 and TRBJ1-2; D gene ambiguous. Material: blood. As DNA, the CDR3 is TGCAGTGCTATACCCGGGAGCTATGGCTACACCTTC. Translating it yields CSAIPGSYGYTF.